What follows describes a single T cell receptor beta chain. The sample is drawn from a study of chemoradiotherapy in HPV16-positive cancers. The wider study: Candidate HPV-specific T-cell clones and common TCR motifs came from functional assays in a couple of HPV16-positive patients.

Profiling relied on immunoSEQ multiplex PCR, and the TCRdb table lists in-frame clones only, not all of them. The sample lists tens of thousands of clones, more than 85% occurring once. Per germline, CDR1 MDHEN and CDR2 SYDVKM. This CDR3 contains 17 residues. V shed 2 bases and J 4 bases; nucleotides not matched to a gene: 11. The sequencing here drew on blood, taken from a patient who underwent chemoradiotherapy. This sequence joins TRBV28 and TRBJ2-3, with 8 bases fitting TRBD2. The clonotype was recovered from a human donor with HPV-associated anogenital cancer. Here the CDR3 DNA reads TGTGCCAGCAGTTTAGACCCCGGGAGGGCCTGGGCAGATACGCAGTATTTT. Translated, it gives CASSLDPGRAWADTQYF.